Shown below are 18 T cell receptor beta chains from a single sample sequenced in a study of CD8+ T cells in alopecia areata. TCR sequencing used cDNA made by reverse transcription of extracted RNA. Clones were read by immunoSEQ multiplex PCR, and TCRdb kept only the in-frame ones, dropping some. The top ten hold about 4.3% of the sample, which has 150,000 to 200,000 clones, approximately 60% seen once. The sample comprised CD4+ T cells sorted from blood. Every receptor here comes from a human donor in good health.

This clone was detected a few times. This chain uses TRBV29-1 with TRBJ2-5; TRBD1 might be the D (6 bases). CDR3 length: 12 amino acids. CDR1 is SQVTM and CDR2 is ANQGSEA in the germline V gene. V shed 5 bases and J shed 0 bases, with 7 bases lying between them. The CDR3 region is CSVRTDQETQYF. CDR3 bases: TGCAGCGTTCGGACAGACCAAGAGACCCAGTACTTC.

The chain joins TRBV2 to TRBJ2-7; D uncertain. Germline CDR1 SNHLY, CDR2 FYNNEI. V was pared by 2 bases and J by 6 bases, with 14 bases between. The CDR3 totals 14 residues. The CDR3 protein is CASSETGIPSEQYF. DNA of the CDR3: TGTGCCAGCAGTGAAACGGGTATCCCATCCGAGCAGTACTTC.

V gene TRBV11-2 combines with J gene TRBJ2-5, with a possible D match to TRBD2 (5 bases). The CDR3 consists of 13 residues. Trimming removed 8 bases at V and 2 bases at J, with 12 bases between. Per germline, CDR1 SGHAT and CDR2 FQNNGV. CDR3 region: CASRGAAQETQYF. As DNA, the CDR3 is TGTGCCAGCCGGGGAGCAGCACAAGAGACCCAGTACTTC.

CDR3 sequence (DNA): TGTGCCAGCTCACCCTCTCGCGAGCAGTACTTC. Translation gives CASSPSREQYF. The chain joins TRBV18 to TRBJ2-7; D is uncertain. The V end lost 3 bases, the J end lost 6 bases, and 6 bases lay between the germline ends. This CDR3 has 11 amino acids. CDR1 is KGHSH, CDR2 LQKENI, per germline.

This clone was seen at least ten times. The sample carries other DNA sequences with the same CDR3. The chain carries TRBV9 and TRBJ2-6; 8 bases agree with TRBD1. CDR1 is SGDLS and CDR2 is YYNGEE in the germline V gene. The V segment lost 6 bases and the J segment 3 bases; nucleotides outside the gene matches: 5. The CDR3 covers 15 residues. CDR3 nucleotides: TGTGCCAGCACTCAGGGGGCGCTTGGGGCCAACGTCCTGACTTTC. Residues: CASTQGALGANVLTF.

V and J are TRBV23-1 and TRBJ1-2; D is unresolved. TRBV23-1 is labeled an ORF, and its function is uncertain. The V gene lost 3 bases and the J gene lost 0 bases, with 8 bases spanning the gap. The CDR3 has 14 residues. DNA of the CDR3: TGCGCCAGCAGTCACCGGCCAGCTAACTATGGCTACACCTTC. Its protein is CASSHRPANYGYTF.

This clone was seen only a few times. The chain has TRBV30 and TRBJ2-5, with TRBD2 matching over 7 bases. The CDR3 has 15 amino acids. The V gene end was trimmed by 4 bases and the J gene end by 2 bases; junction bases not matched to a gene: 10. Germline V gene lookup returns CDR1 GTSNPN and CDR2 SVGIG (reference sequence). The CDR3 reads CAWNRPSGLQETQYF. The CDR3 bases are TGTGCCTGGAATCGTCCTAGCGGTCTACAAGAGACCCAGTACTTC.

This clone turned up a few times. The chain employs TRBV11-2 and TRBJ1-1; no firm D call. V was pared by 3 bases and J by 5 bases, with 13 bases between. The CDR3 covers 14 residues. Germline-derived CDR1 and CDR2 are SGHAT and FQNNGV. The CDR3 sequence: CASSFAGRGTEAFF. DNA for the CDR3: TGTGCCAGCAGCTTTGCCGGGAGAGGGACTGAAGCTTTCTTT.

The rearrangement links TRBV30 to TRBJ2-5; D is unclear. The CDR3 sequence is 14 residues long. The V and J ends lost 0 bases and 4 bases respectively, with 12 bases between them. Germline loops: CDR1 GTSNPN, CDR2 SVGIG (reference sequence). The CDR3 sequence: CAWSVSPIGETQYF. Here the CDR3 DNA reads TGTGCCTGGAGTGTATCTCCAATTGGAGAGACCCAGTACTTC.

This chain links TRBV30 with TRBJ2-1; 9 nucleotides align to TRBD2. Germline assignment: CDR1 GTSNPN and CDR2 SVGIG (reference sequence). The CDR3 has 15 amino acids. The V and J ends lost 2 bases and 8 bases, in that order; junction bases with no gene match: 10. The chain's CDR3 is CAWSRGLAGFDEQFF. The CDR3 bases are TGTGCCTGGAGTAGGGGGCTAGCGGGATTTGATGAGCAGTTCTTC.

This clone turned up a few times. CDR3 in amino acids: CSVAPGTAINEQFF. Here the CDR3 DNA reads TGCAGCGTTGCCCCTGGGACAGCCATCAATGAGCAGTTCTTC. The chain links TRBV29-1 to TRBJ2-1; the match to TRBD1 covers 7 bases. This CDR3 has 14 residues. Per germline, CDR1 SQVTM and CDR2 ANQGSEA. J lost 6 bases, V lost 4 bases, and 9 bases had no gene match.

This clone turned up a few times. The rearrangement joins TRBV15 to TRBJ2-6; D gene ambiguous. The germline gives CDR1 LNHNV, CDR2 YYDKDF (reference sequence). Trimming shortened V by 0 bases and J by 0 bases, and 3 bases separated the two germline ends. The CDR3 runs to 15 residues. CDR3 sequence (DNA): TGTGCCACCAGCAGAGATAACTCTGGGGCCAACGTCCTGACTTTC. Its translation is CATSRDNSGANVLTF.

This clone was seen just once. V is TRBV5-1 and J is TRBJ2-7; 9 bases fit TRBD2. J lost 0 bases, V lost 0 bases, and 7 bases had no gene match. Per the germline V gene, CDR1 is SGHRS and CDR2 is YFSETQ. CDR3 size: 17 residues. In nucleotides, the CDR3 is TGCGCCAGCAGCTTGGGACTAGCGGTAACTTTCTCCTACGAGCAGTACTTC. The encoded protein is CASSLGLAVTFSYEQYF.

This clone has only a few counts. The rearrangement links TRBV11-2 to TRBJ2-2; no definite D call. Germline V gives CDR1 SGHAT, CDR2 FQNNGV. CDR3 length: 13 amino acids. The ends were cut back, 4 bases at V and 3 bases at J, with 6 bases in the middle. The CDR3 nucleotides read TGTGCCAGCAGCTCTATCTACACCGGGGAGCTGTTTTTT. This codes for CASSSIYTGELFF.

J is TRBJ2-3 and V is TRBV7-6; perhaps TRBD1 as D (6 bases). Trimming removed 5 bases from V and 7 bases from J, with 19 bases in between. Germline V gene sequence: CDR1 SGHVS, CDR2 FNYEAQ. The CDR3 loop spans 15 amino acids. The CDR3 DNA reads as TGTGCCAGCAGCCCAGGGGCGCTTGCTGGAAATACGCAGTATTTT. This encodes CASSPGALAGNTQYF.

The chain combines TRBV29-1 with TRBJ1-1; TRBD1 aligns across 9 bases. CDR3 length: 14 amino acids. Trimming removed 7 bases from V and 1 base from J; junction bases left unmatched: 7. Germline V CDR1 and CDR2: SQVTM, ANQGSEA. DNA of the CDR3: TGCAGCGCTGTCTCGGACAGGGGGAACACTGAAGCTTTCTTT. It specifies CSAVSDRGNTEAFF.

This clone was seen a single time. The rearrangement links TRBV5-1 to TRBJ1-5, with 9 positions matching TRBD1. With 4 bases clipped from V and 8 bases from J, the junction kept 4 bases outside the gene matches. CDR1 and CDR2 (germline): SGHRS, YFSETQ. The CDR3 is 13 amino acids. The CDR3 nucleotides are TGCGCCAGCAGCGTGGACAGGGGTGAGCCCCAGCATTTT. Its translation: CASSVDRGEPQHF.

This chain uses TRBV5-6 with TRBJ2-2; D is unclear. Germline V gives CDR1 SGHDT, CDR2 YYEEEE. The length of the CDR3 is 14 residues. V lost 0 bases to trimming and J lost 0 bases, with 3 bases between them. DNA for the CDR3: TGTGCCAGCAGCTTGGTTTCGAACACCGGGGAGCTGTTTTTT. It encodes CASSLVSNTGELFF.